This TCR beta chain was sequenced for a study of low-dose radiotherapy and immunotherapy resistance in tumors. There are 18 residues in the CDR3. Germline V lookup: CDR1 SGHTA, CDR2 FQGNSA. V was cut by 2 bases and J by 3 bases, with 19 bases left in between. Time point described: before trial treatment. Nivolumab, ipilimumab, aspirin, low-dose cyclophosphamide and low-dose radiotherapy were all administered to the donors. Many counts were recorded for this clonotype. Primers used for first-strand cDNA, a TRAV- and TRBV-specific set, covered both alpha and beta chains. With a constant-region primer and a V-primer adapter, TCRs were subjected to approximately 20 PCR cycles of amplification. TCRdb reprocessed the reads with MiXCR, giving one entry per CDR3 protein. The data contain 100,000 or so distinct CDR3 sequences, roughly a tenth of them singletons.

Material: PBMCs, obtained before treatment. The genes are TRBV7-2 and TRBJ2-2; tentative D call: TRBD1 (6 bases). This receptor was obtained from a male donor with prostate cancer. In nucleotides, the CDR3 is TGTGCCAGCAGCTTATCTGGGGGCGATCCTTCGGACACCGGGGAGCTGTTTTTT. Protein: CASSLSGGDPSDTGELFF.